The next 28 T cell receptor beta chains were all read from a single sample in a study of cytomegalovirus exposure and HLA in healthy donors. Method: immunoSEQ multiplex PCR; TCRdb's copy keeps in-frame clones and lacks some. The sample holds about 64,000 clones, 75% to 90% seen once. Source material: PBMCs. The receptors derive from a woman between 18 and 30 years old in good health and CMV-seronegative.

The CDR3 bases are TGCGCCAGCAGCCAAGATCGGGGGATTAGCAATCAGCCCCAGCATTTT. It codes for CASSQDRGISNQPQHF. The chain recombines TRBV4-1 with TRBJ1-5; maybe TRBD1 (5 bases). Germline V lookup: CDR1 MGHRA, CDR2 YSYEKL. Trimming cost V 0 bases and J 0 bases, with 9 bases left between them. The CDR3 is 16 residues long.

The chain carries TRBV6-1 and TRBJ2-7; 8 nucleotides line up with TRBD1. V lost 6 bases, J lost 3 bases, and 7 bases stayed unmatched. This CDR3 spans 14 amino acids. Germline V gene lookup returns CDR1 MNHNS and CDR2 SASEGT. CDR3 loop: CASSRTGLVYEQYF. CDR3 nucleotide sequence: TGTGCCAGCAGCCGGACAGGGCTGGTCTACGAGCAGTACTTC.

The gene calls are TRBV7-9 and TRBJ1-2; 9 bases match TRBD1. The CDR3 has 13 residues. The germline V gene encodes CDR1 SEHNR and CDR2 FQNEAQ (reference sequence). J was trimmed by 12 bases and V by 1 base; bases with no gene match: 6. The CDR3 spells CASSLVGTGPDTF. The CDR3 DNA follows: TGTGCCAGCAGCTTAGTGGGGACAGGGCCAGACACCTTC.

This clone was seen a handful of times. CDR3: CASSWEAHSPLHF. The CDR3 DNA sequence: TGTGCCAGCAGTTGGGAGGCGCATTCACCCCTCCACTTT. The rearrangement links TRBV6-1 to TRBJ1-6; D remains ambiguous. CDR3 length equals 13 residues. Trimming shortened V by 5 bases and J by 8 bases, and 10 bases separated the two germline ends. CDR1 and CDR2 from the germline V gene are MNHNS and SASEGT.

In nucleotides, the CDR3 is TGTGCCAGCAGTCGACCGGGACAGGGCTATGGCTACACCTTC. It is translated as CASSRPGQGYGYTF. V and J are TRBV2 and TRBJ1-2; TRBD1 aligns across 9 bases. Germline V gene lookup returns CDR1 SNHLY and CDR2 FYNNEI. CDR3 size: 14 residues. Trimming at V came to 5 bases and at J to 4 bases, leaving 5 bases not matched to a gene.

This clone has just a few counts. The rearrangement uses TRBV18 and TRBJ1-2; 8 bases align to TRBD1. Germline values: CDR1 KGHSH, CDR2 LQKENI. Trimming removed 6 bases from V and 3 bases from J; junction bases left unmatched: 9. The CDR3 extends over 15 amino acids. The CDR3 bases are TGTGCCAGCTCCCTGAAACCGACAGGGGACTATGGCTACACCTTC. It translates to CASSLKPTGDYGYTF.

The chain links TRBV6-1 to TRBJ2-7, with D possibly being TRBD2 (5 bases). With 9 bases removed from V and 2 bases from J, the gap between germline ends came to 17 bases. CDR1 and CDR2 from the germline V gene are MNHNS and SASEGT. The CDR3 length is 14 residues. The CDR3 loop reads CASTAGAATYEQYF. DNA of the CDR3: TGTGCCAGTACTGCGGGTGCCGCGACCTACGAGCAGTACTTC.

The V call is TRBV7-3, the J call TRBJ1-3; D is undetermined. This CDR3 spans 14 amino acids. The germline gives CDR1 SGHTA, CDR2 FQGTGA. V shed 0 bases and J shed 4 bases, with 7 bases lying between them. The CDR3 sequence is CASSLTPRGNTIYF. The CDR3 bases are TGTGCCAGCAGCTTAACCCCGAGGGGAAACACCATATATTTT.

This rearrangement joins TRBV5-6 to TRBJ2-3, with 9 nucleotides matching TRBD2. CDR3 length: 19 amino acids. V lost 0 bases and J lost 2; bases outside the gene matches: 13. CDR1 and CDR2 from the germline V gene are SGHDT and YYEEEE. The DNA of the CDR3 is TGTGCCAGCAGCTTGGGTCTAGCGGGATTCGGGGGAAACACAGATACGCAGTATTTT. This sequence encodes CASSLGLAGFGGNTDTQYF.

The gene calls are TRBV6-5 and TRBJ2-2; a possible D gene is TRBD1 (5 bases). Germline V CDR1 and CDR2: MNHEY, SVGAGI. The CDR3 is 14 residues long. Trimming removed 1 base at V and 5 bases at J, with 8 bases between. The CDR3, as DNA: TGTGCCAGCAGTTACTTAGGGGTTACCGGGGAGCTGTTTTTT. It specifies CASSYLGVTGELFF.

The V and J genes are TRBV4-1 and TRBJ2-3; 8 bases agree with TRBD1. The germline V gene has CDR1 MGHRA and CDR2 YSYEKL. CDR3 length: 15 amino acids. V lost 4 bases and J lost 6; bases outside the gene matches: 9. This CDR3 reads CASSRTGLGGDTQYF. CDR3 DNA: TGCGCCAGCAGCCGGACAGGGCTTGGGGGGGATACGCAGTATTTT.

This clone was seen once. V is TRBV20-1 and J is TRBJ1-2; no definite D call. The CDR3 is 11 residues long. Germline V gene sequence: CDR1 DFQATT, CDR2 SNEGSKA (reference sequence). This CDR3 reads CSILANYGYTF. The CDR3 DNA sequence: TGCAGCATACTAGCTAACTATGGCTACACCTTC.

The chain uses TRBV30 and TRBJ2-7; the match to TRBD2 covers 10 bases. The CDR3 sequence is 15 residues long. Trimming at V came to 0 bases and at J to 1 base, leaving 3 bases not matched to a gene. CDR1 and CDR2 from the germline V gene are GTSNPN and SVGIG (reference sequence). CDR3 coding DNA: TGTGCCTGGAGTGTATCTAGCGGGGGTTCCTACGAGCAGTACTTC. The encoded protein is CAWSVSSGGSYEQYF. Using reference TRBV30 and TRBJ2-7 for the parts outside the CDR3, the full variable domain is SQTIHQWPATLVQPVGSPLSLECTVEGTSNPNLYWYRQAAGRGLQLLFYSVGIGQISSEVPQNLSASRPQDRQFILSSKKLLLSDSGFYLCAWSVSSGGSYEQYFGPGTRLTVT.

This chain connects TRBV7-2 to TRBJ2-7; 8 bases map to TRBD2. The V and J ends lost 0 bases and 4 bases, in that order; junction bases with no gene match: 2. Per the germline V gene, CDR1 is SGHTA and CDR2 is FQGNSA. The CDR3 loop spans 14 amino acids. The chain's CDR3 is CASSLASGIYEQYF. The CDR3 DNA is TGTGCCAGCAGCTTAGCTAGCGGGATTTACGAGCAGTACTTC.

The chain carries TRBV7-6 and TRBJ1-3; D possibly corresponds to TRBD1 (6 bases). Germline V CDR1 and CDR2: SGHVS, FNYEAQ. V shed 4 bases and J shed 0 bases, with 13 bases lying between them. The CDR3 sequence is 16 residues long. CDR3 region: CASSWGQGPSGNTIYF. The CDR3 DNA follows: TGTGCCAGCAGCTGGGGACAAGGGCCCTCTGGAAACACCATATATTTT.

The V and J genes are TRBV5-4 and TRBJ2-5, with 7 bases matching TRBD1. Germline-derived CDR1 and CDR2 are SGHNT and YYREEE (reference sequence). With V trimmed by 1 base and J by 4 bases, 4 bases remained unmatched. This CDR3 region has 14 residues. The CDR3 loop reads CASSLRGGIETQYF. The CDR3 bases are TGTGCCAGCAGCTTGCGAGGGGGCATAGAGACCCAGTACTTC.

V usage is TRBV11-3 and J usage is TRBJ2-3; no reliable D call. Trimming stripped 1 base from V and 4 bases from J, with 9 bases between. The CDR3 covers 14 residues. Germline V CDR1 and CDR2: SGHNT, YENEEA. CDR3 sequence: CASSLGFQSDTQYF. CDR3 nucleotides: TGTGCCAGCAGCTTAGGTTTTCAATCAGATACGCAGTATTTT.

This chain links TRBV28 with TRBJ1-4; D is perhaps TRBD1 (5 bases). CDR1 MDHEN and CDR2 SYDVKM come from the germline V gene. The CDR3 length is 16 residues. V lost 1 base, J lost 7 bases, and 16 bases lay in between. The CDR3 spells CASSLLRDRRPEKLFF. The CDR3 nucleotides read TGTGCCAGCAGTTTATTGAGAGACAGAAGACCTGAAAAACTGTTTTTT.

The chain combines TRBV29-1 with TRBJ1-4; D is uncertain. The germline CDR1 and CDR2 sequences are SQVTM and ANQGSEA. CDR3 length: 13 amino acids. Trimming removed 5 bases at V and 4 bases at J, with 11 bases between. CDR3 DNA: TGCAGCGTTCGACTGAGATTTAATGAAAAACTGTTTTTT. Protein product: CSVRLRFNEKLFF.

The chain links TRBV7-2 to TRBJ2-1, with D perhaps TRBD1 (6 bases). V lost 2 bases, J lost 4 bases, and 15 bases lay in between. CDR1 is SGHTA, CDR2 FQGNSA, per germline. The CDR3 is 16 residues long. The chain's CDR3 is CASSLFGQPRYNEQFF. Here the CDR3 DNA reads TGTGCCAGCAGCTTATTTGGACAGCCCCGGTACAATGAGCAGTTCTTC.

This chain links TRBV18 with TRBJ2-3; 9 nucleotides line up with TRBD2. The CDR3 contains 16 residues. The V gene's germline CDR1 is KGHSH and CDR2 LQKENI. The V gene end was trimmed by 3 bases and the J gene end by 4 bases; junction bases not matched to a gene: 8. CDR3 loop: CASSPGLAGAADTQYF. DNA for the CDR3: TGTGCCAGCTCACCTGGCTTAGCGGGAGCTGCAGATACGCAGTATTTT. The whole variable domain, remainder taken from reference TRBV18 and TRBJ2-3, is NAGVMQNPRHLVRRRGQEARLRCSPMKGHSHVYWYRQLPEEGLKFMVYLQKENIIDESGMPKERFSAEFPKEGPSILRIQQVVRGDSAAYFCASSPGLAGAADTQYFGPGTRLTVL.

The chain joins TRBV6-5 to TRBJ2-5, with D perhaps matching TRBD1 (6 bases). Deletions cut 2 bases from V and 8 bases from J, with 18 bases between. Germline V CDR1 and CDR2: MNHEY, SVGAGI. The CDR3 loop spans 15 amino acids. The CDR3 coding sequence is TGTGCCAGCAGTTACACCACCGGGACACGCACAACCCAGTACTTC. This encodes CASSYTTGTRTTQYF.

This chain connects TRBV7-8 to TRBJ1-4; D call uncertain. CDR1 is SGHVS, CDR2 FQNEAQ, per germline. The CDR3 extends over 15 amino acids. The V gene lost 1 base and the J gene lost 4 bases, with 10 bases spanning the gap. The CDR3 loop is CASSLVGRVNEKLFF. The DNA of the CDR3 is TGTGCCAGCAGCTTAGTTGGTCGGGTTAATGAAAAACTGTTTTTT.

The chain uses TRBV9 and TRBJ2-7; D perhaps matches TRBD2 (5 bases). Trimming stripped 3 bases from V and 6 bases from J, with 19 bases between. Germline V gene data show CDR1 as SGDLS and CDR2 as YYNGEE. CDR3 length: 15 residues. DNA of the CDR3: TGTGCCAGCAGCGGGGCGACTACCCCTAACGGCGAGCAGTACTTC. Protein sequence: CASSGATTPNGEQYF. Drawing the rest from reference TRBV9 and TRBJ2-7, the complete variable domain is DSGVTQTPKHLITATGQRVTLRCSPRSGDLSVYWYQQSLDQGLQFLIQYYNGEERAKGNILERFSAQQFPDLHSELNLSSLELGDSALYFCASSGATTPNGEQYFGPGTRLTVT.

This chain connects TRBV7-3 to TRBJ2-1, with D possibly matching TRBD2 (6 bases). V was pared by 1 base and J by 2 bases, with 9 bases between. This CDR3 region has 15 residues. Germline CDR1 and CDR2: SGHTA and FQGTGA. Written as DNA, the CDR3 is TGTGCCAGCAGCTTAATCGGGGGTACCTACAATGAGCAGTTCTTC. Encoded protein: CASSLIGGTYNEQFF. The variable domain in full, with the rest retrieved from reference TRBV7-3 and TRBJ2-1, is GAGVSQTPSNKVTEKGKYVELRCDPISGHTALYWYRQSLGQGPEFLIYFQGTGAADDSGLPNDRFFAVRPEGSVSTLKIQRTERGDSAVYLCASSLIGGTYNEQFFGPGTRLTVL.

The rearrangement links TRBV10-1 to TRBJ1-4; 8 nucleotides match TRBD1. The length of the CDR3 is 15 residues. The V gene end was trimmed by 0 bases and the J gene end by 5 bases; junction bases not matched to a gene: 2. Germline V gene sequence: CDR1 WNHNN, CDR2 SYGVQD (reference sequence). CDR3 sequence reads: CASSESTGVNEKLFF. In DNA form, the CDR3 reads TGCGCCAGCAGTGAGTCGACAGGGGTGAATGAAAAACTGTTTTTT.

The rearrangement links TRBV19 to TRBJ2-1; 15 nucleotides line up with TRBD2. The CDR3 covers 16 residues. Trimming at V came to 3 bases and at J to 9 bases, leaving 6 bases not matched to a gene. CDR1 and CDR2 from the germline V gene are LNHDA and SQIVND (reference sequence). CDR3 in DNA: TGTGCCAGTAGTATTGGACTAGCGGGGGGGGTCGGTGAGCAGTTCTTC. It encodes CASSIGLAGGVGEQFF.

The chain uses TRBV28 and TRBJ2-7; no reliable D call. The ends were cut back, 4 bases at V and 5 bases at J, with 12 bases in the middle. CDR1 is MDHEN and CDR2 is SYDVKM in the germline V gene. This CDR3 has 13 residues. The CDR3 is CASSSRMSNEQYF. The CDR3 bases are TGTGCCAGCAGTTCCCGTATGAGTAACGAGCAGTACTTC.